This note documents a single T cell receptor beta chain sequence. Its antigen specificity is not known. Nothing much larger sits one base from this clone, and base qualities are not available. CDR1 and CDR2, per the germline V gene, are KGHSH and LQKENI. The junction carries 14 bases between V and J, which are trimmed by 6 bases and 0 bases respectively. Measured from the cysteine to the phenylalanine, the CDR3 is 15 residues long. Just CDR3 DNA is preserved here, 45 bases in frame from base 1. This specimen belongs to a study of T cell responses to AZD1222 COVID-19 vaccine (dated by TCRdb to the early 2020s). For the wider study: AZD1222 recipients whose second dose came at about 4 weeks and those whose second dose came at about 12 weeks were combined into one group, since spike-specific TCR depth and breadth did not differ between the two schedules. TCR sequencing covered some 250 trial participants: 200 to 220 given two doses of AZD1222 and approximately 26 given two doses of MenACWY control vaccine. Trial participants were enrolled by age into 18-55, 56-69 and 70-plus year subgroups, with around 150, 28 and 57 TCR-sequenced participants respectively.

Here is what the overall study found, with its caveats: A significant rise in spike-specific TCR breadth and depth was observed after two AZD1222 doses relative to day 0 and relative to MenACWY recipients. Conclusions about previously exposed vaccinees are limited because only six or seven AZD1222 recipients were SARS-CoV-2 seropositive at baseline. The whole spike protein was spanned by vaccine-associated CD4 TCRs, and dominant responses were seen in regions 160-218 and 743-854. In the small 56-69-year group, the increase in depth fell short of significance, most likely because of low power. Most participants were white British and females outnumbered males, and the authors suggested that clonal diversity may have been underestimated. No day 14 peak-response samples were available, so repertoires were characterized only after the peak T cell response. Epitopes outside the regions mutated in the B.1.351 and B.1.1.7 variants were reportedly recognized by nearly half of the unique spike-specific TCRs.

The CDR3 regions of human TCRbeta chains were subjected to immunosequencing. Concerning the study's data processing: Repertoire TCRs were checked for matches against a reference library of SARS-CoV-2-specific TCRs that had been generated using the MIRA antigen-specificity platform. Breadth was defined as the fraction of unique TCRs that were SARS-CoV-2-associated, and depth was defined as the fraction of total T cells that were SARS-CoV-2-associated. Using the MIRA data, each spike-specific TCR was assigned both to the spike region to which the TCR was reactive and to a CD4 or CD8 class. Log10-transformed breadth and depth values were compared by one-way ANOVA with Sidak's multiple comparisons tests. Imported from immuneACCESS, the table was reduced by TCRdb to in-frame sequences with V and J called. These copies leave out some clones; in studies compared against another copy, an unresolved V gene accounts for under half, and the cause of the remainder is not known. D and trimming come from the DNA, and the V and J calls and clone size come from that table. This sample is represented by more than 95,000 clones; 70% to 90% of them were singletons. The biggest ten clones account for about 8.8% of the sample.

The sample's time point label, decoded: baseline before first vaccination. Samples from vaccinated people were obtained from the UK trials COV001 and COV002, which included a single-blind randomized controlled phase 2/3 trial of AZD1222 (ChAdOx1 nCoV-19) in healthy adults. For TCRbeta chain sequencing, PBMC samples from trial participants were taken at day 0 and at day 28 after the second dose. The TCR comes from an adult in good health. The rearrangement combines TRBV18 with TRBJ1-1; the D gene is perhaps TRBD1, from 6 matching bases. The sample was peripheral blood, taken on day 0 of AZD1222 vaccination. The nucleotide sequence is TGTGCCAGCTCGCCATGGACAGACATGAACACTGAAGCTTTCTTT. Its coded protein is CASSPWTDMNTEAFF.